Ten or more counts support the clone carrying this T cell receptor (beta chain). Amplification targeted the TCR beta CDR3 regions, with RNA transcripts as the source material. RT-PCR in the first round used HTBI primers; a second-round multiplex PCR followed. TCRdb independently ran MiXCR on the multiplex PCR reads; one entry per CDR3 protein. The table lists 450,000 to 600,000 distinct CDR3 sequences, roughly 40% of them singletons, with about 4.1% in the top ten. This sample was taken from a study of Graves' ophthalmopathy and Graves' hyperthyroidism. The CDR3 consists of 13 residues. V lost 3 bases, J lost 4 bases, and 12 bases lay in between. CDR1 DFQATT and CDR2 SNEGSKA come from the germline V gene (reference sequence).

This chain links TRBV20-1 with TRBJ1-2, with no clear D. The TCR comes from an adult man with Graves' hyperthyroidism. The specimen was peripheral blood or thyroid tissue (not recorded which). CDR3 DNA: TGCAGTGCTAGTGGATCCGGGATCTATGGCTACACCTTC. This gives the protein CSASGSGIYGYTF.